These T cell receptor beta chains were read from a single sample in a study of T cells in Graves' hyperthyroidism and ophthalmopathy. TCRdb called the multiplex PCR reads again in MiXCR, with one record for every CDR3 protein. The sample has 620,000 or so distinct CDR3 sequences, around 13% seen once; the top ten hold around an eighth. The specimen sequenced was blood. The receptor set was obtained from a woman between 50 and 59 years old with Graves' ophthalmopathy. Both conserved end residues are part of each CDR3. A D gene is named only where the DNA matches it firmly. Clone size is given for some rows only: seen once, a few or many times, or a class if the clone is expanded.

D	size	V	J	CDR3	DNA
NA	many	TRBV3-1	TRBJ1-1	CASSQGSGTAFF	TGTGCCAGCAGCCAAGGTTCCGGGACGGCTTTCTTT
NA	few	TRBV29-1	TRBJ2-3	CSVERSRIGADTQYF	TGCAGCGTTGAACGGTCCCGTATCGGAGCAGATACGCAGTATTTT
NA	few	TRBV7-3	TRBJ1-1	CASSSTGQLNTEAFF	TGTGCCAGCAGCTCAACCGGACAGCTGAACACTGAAGCTTTCTTT
NA	NA	TRBV6-1	TRBJ1-5	CASLYTSSNQPQHF	TGTGCCAGCCTTTATACTAGTAGCAATCAGCCCCAGCATTTT
NA	many	TRBV4-3	TRBJ1-5	CASSQAIVGNQPQHF	TGCGCCAGCAGCCAAGCCATTGTAGGGAATCAGCCCCAGCATTTT
NA	many	TRBV7-9	TRBJ2-7	CASSLAFGGHKNYEQYF	TGTGCCAGCAGCTTAGCTTTTGGGGGACACAAAAACTACGAGCAGTACTTC
TRBD1	few	TRBV5-5	TRBJ2-2	CASSQDRGWTGELFF	TGTGCCAGCAGCCAAGACAGGGGTTGGACCGGGGAGCTGTTTTTT
NA	many	TRBV5-1	TRBJ2-1	CASSLVQGGSYNEQFF	TGCGCCAGCAGCTTGGTACAGGGTGGTTCCTACAATGAGCAGTTCTTC
NA	few	TRBV4-3	TRBJ1-5	CASSQSTGNRPGQPQHF	TGCGCCAGCAGCCAATCAACAGGGAACAGGCCGGGTCAGCCCCAGCATTTT
TRBD1	many	TRBV28	TRBJ1-1	CASSPMDRANTEAFF	TGTGCCAGCAGCCCCATGGACAGGGCGAACACTGAAGCTTTCTTT
NA	many	TRBV28	TRBJ1-1	CASSLSDMIMNTEAFF	TGTGCCAGCAGTTTATCGGACATGATTATGAACACTGAAGCTTTCTTT
TRBD2	many	TRBV6-6	TRBJ2-7	CASSYSLSGTYEQYF	TGTGCCAGCAGTTACTCGCTTAGCGGGACATACGAGCAGTACTTC
NA	few	TRBV4-1	TRBJ2-5	CASSQDQRQETQYF	TGCGCCAGCAGCCAAGACCAGCGGCAAGAGACCCAGTACTTC
NA	NA	TRBV6-4	TRBJ2-1	CASSVQGYGNEQFF	TGTGCCAGCAGTGTACAGGGATACGGAAATGAGCAGTTCTTC
TRBD1	NA	TRBV14	TRBJ2-7	CASSQERGLYEQYF	TGTGCCAGCAGCCAAGAGAGGGGGCTCTACGAGCAGTACTTC
TRBD1	few	TRBV6-6	TRBJ2-1	CASSYGQGVTLWFF	TGTGCCAGCAGTTACGGGCAGGGGGTTACATTGTGGTTCTTC
TRBD1	few	TRBV20-1	TRBJ2-7	CSARSGQSLYEQYF	TGTAGTGCTAGATCGGGACAGAGTCTCTACGAGCAGTACTTC